The 12 T cell receptor beta chains below all came from one sample that was sequenced in a study of T-cell memory formation after mild COVID-19. Each CDR3 protein is one row after TCRdb ran MiXCR on the 5' RACE reads. The table shows under 300,000 distinct CDR3 sequences, with approximately 7.6% occurring only once. The source material was PBMCs or a T cell subset sorted from them (not recorded which). The receptors shown here come from a man between 18 and 29 years old who had mild COVID-19 (a few samples of this study predate the infection). Cell type and time point are not known.

A few counts support this clonotype. The chain has TRBV10-1 and TRBJ2-5; 13 bases fit TRBD2. The CDR3 consists of 15 residues. Per the germline V gene, CDR1 is WNHNN and CDR2 is SYGVQD (reference sequence). J was trimmed by 4 bases and V by 6 bases; bases with no gene match: 5. The CDR3: CASSPGLAGSETQYF. For the CDR3, the DNA is TGCGCCAGCAGCCCGGGACTAGCGGGGTCAGAGACCCAGTACTTC.

In DNA form, the CDR3 reads TGTGCCAGCACCCCGGGTCTGGGGGCAGATACGCAGTATTTT. Translated: CASTPGLGADTQYF. V and J are TRBV6-5 and TRBJ2-3; D could derive from TRBD1 or TRBD2 (5 bases each). With 7 bases removed from V and 4 bases from J, the gap between germline ends came to 15 bases. Germline lookup yields CDR1 MNHEY and CDR2 SVGAGI. This CDR3 has 14 residues.

This clonotype was picked up many times. The chain combines TRBV20-1 with TRBJ2-4, with D possibly being TRBD1 or TRBD2 (5 bases each). This CDR3 comprises 14 residues. Germline CDR1 reads DFQATT; CDR2 reads SNEGSKA (reference sequence). V was cut by 0 bases and J by 1 base, with 7 bases left in between. CDR3 amino acids: CSAREGPAKNIQYF. DNA of the CDR3: TGCAGTGCTAGAGAGGGACCTGCCAAAAACATTCAGTACTTC.

The chain is built from TRBV21-1 and TRBJ2-7; no check of the table's D call, TRBD1, against the DNA was made. TRBV21-1 is shown as a pseudogene. This CDR3 is built from 15 residues. This CDR3 is CASSKMDWGHGEQYF. CDR3 sequence (DNA): TGTGCCAGCAGCAAAATGGACTGGGGACACGGCGAGCAGTACTTC.

The sample holds many counts of this clonotype. The V and J genes are TRBV5-1 and TRBJ2-7; possible D gene TRBD1, 5 bases. Germline V gene lookup returns CDR1 SGHRS and CDR2 YFSETQ. Trimming removed 6 bases from V and 2 bases from J, with 15 bases in between. The CDR3 spans 14 residues. CDR3 DNA: TGCGCCAGCAACTTCTGGGGCAGGCCCTACGAGCAGTACTTC. Translating it yields CASNFWGRPYEQYF.

This clonotype was counted between two and nine times. The gene calls are TRBV12-3 or TRBV12-4 and TRBJ2-5; possibly TRBD1 or TRBD2 for D (6 bases each). The CDR3 extends over 13 amino acids. V shed 7 bases and J shed 7 bases, with 16 bases lying between them. The DNA for the CDR3 is TGTGCCAGCACTCCGGGGGCGGGGAGGACCCAGTACTTC. As protein: CASTPGAGRTQYF.

This sequence joins TRBV16 and TRBJ1-1; unclear D gene. CDR3 size: 15 residues. V was clipped by 4 bases and J by 2 bases, with 14 bases between them. Germline CDR1 reads KGHSY; CDR2 reads FQNENV. Here the CDR3 DNA reads TGTGCCAGCAGCCCCCCGCGGGGTCGTAACACTGAAGCTTTCTTT. As protein: CASSPPRGRNTEAFF.

This clonotype was counted only a few times. The rearrangement links TRBV7-9 to TRBJ1-2; the D gene is possibly TRBD1 (6 bases). The CDR3 loop spans 14 amino acids. V lost 10 bases to trimming and J lost 4 bases, with 19 bases between them. Germline V CDR1 and CDR2: SEHNR, FQNEAQ (reference sequence). CDR3 residues: CANTEGGPTYGYTF. CDR3 nucleotides: TGTGCCAACACGGAAGGGGGACCCACCTATGGCTACACCTTC.

This clonotype was seen a handful of times. The genes are TRBV19 and TRBJ1-6; D is unresolved. Germline-derived CDR1 and CDR2 are LNHDA and SQIVND (reference sequence). The CDR3 extends over 14 amino acids. Trimming removed 7 bases from V and 6 bases from J, with 13 bases in between. CDR3 sequence (DNA): TGTGCCAGTATGGCGGAGAATGGTAATTCACCCCTCCACTTT. It specifies CASMAENGNSPLHF.

This clonotype was counted only a few times. The chain links TRBV6-5 to TRBJ2-7; D ambiguous. The CDR3 loop spans 13 amino acids. Germline CDR1 and CDR2: MNHEY and SVGAGI. V lost 8 bases and J lost 6, with 17 bases in between. For the CDR3, the DNA is TGTGCCAGCTCCACATCCGGCGTTGCCGAGCAGTACTTC. It specifies CASSTSGVAEQYF.

V usage is TRBV11-1 and J usage is TRBJ2-5, with TRBD2 identical over 8 bases. This CDR3 has 14 residues. V gave up 5 bases and J gave up 9 bases; unmatched junction bases: 11. Germline V gene data show CDR1 as SGHAT and CDR2 as FQDESV (reference sequence). CDR3 sequence (DNA): TGTGCCAGCAGCGCCCTACCCCCGGGGGGGGCCCAGTACTTC. Protein: CASSALPPGGAQYF. Full variable domain (missing parts from reference TRBV11-1 and TRBJ2-5): EAEVAQSPRYKITEKSQAVAFWCDPISGHATLYWYRQILGQGPELLVQFQDESVVDDSQLPKDRFSAERLKGVDSTLKIQPAELGDSAMYLCASSALPPGGAQYFGPGTRLLVL.

The chain combines TRBV7-2 with TRBJ2-1, with 7 bases that match TRBD1. The CDR3 totals 14 residues. Per germline, CDR1 SGHTA and CDR2 FQGNSA. Losses at the gene ends were 1 base for V and 7 bases for J; bases not matched to a gene: 4. The CDR3 sequence is CASSLGQGRNEQFF. DNA of the CDR3: TGTGCCAGCAGCTTAGGACAGGGTCGGAATGAGCAGTTCTTC.